These T cell receptor beta chains were read from a single sample in a study of T cells in Graves' hyperthyroidism and ophthalmopathy. TCRdb ran MiXCR on the multiplex PCR reads and lists one entry per CDR3 protein. In the table there are some 420,000 distinct CDR3 sequences, roughly 15% of which are singletons. The specimen sequenced was blood. These receptors came from a woman aged 18-30 years with Graves' hyperthyroidism. Each CDR3 is given with its conserved first and last residue. Fields, in order: J gene, clone size, V gene, D gene, CDR3 protein, CDR3 DNA. The D gene is left open where the match is weak. The size field is filled for only some rows; it gives once, few, many or a size class.

j_gene: TRBJ1-5; abundance: many; v_gene: TRBV28; d_gene: NA; CDR3aa: CASSFPRTSSLLSNQPQHF; CDR3nt: TGTGCCAGCAGTTTTCCTAGGACCTCCTCCCTTTTGAGCAATCAGCCCCAGCATTTT
j_gene: TRBJ1-4; abundance: NA; v_gene: TRBV28; d_gene: NA; CDR3aa: CAGSPGERMRKLFF; CDR3nt: TGTGCCGGCAGCCCAGGGGAACGAATGAGAAAACTGTTTTTT
j_gene: TRBJ1-4; abundance: few; v_gene: TRBV19; d_gene: TRBD1; CDR3aa: CASSPGTGYEKLFF; CDR3nt: TGTGCCAGTAGCCCCGGGACAGGGTATGAAAAACTGTTTTTT
j_gene: TRBJ2-7; abundance: many; v_gene: TRBV4-2; d_gene: NA; CDR3aa: CASSQWRGVTYEQYF; CDR3nt: TGTGCCAGCAGCCAATGGAGAGGCGTTACCTACGAGCAGTACTTC
j_gene: TRBJ2-1; abundance: many; v_gene: TRBV12-3/TRBV12-4; d_gene: NA; CDR3aa: CASSFWPSDEQFF; CDR3nt: TGTGCCAGCAGTTTTTGGCCTTCTGATGAGCAGTTCTTC
j_gene: TRBJ1-1; abundance: many; v_gene: TRBV12-3/TRBV12-4; d_gene: NA; CDR3aa: CASRLLDGSSEAFF; CDR3nt: TGTGCCAGCCGACTACTGGACGGTTCCTCTGAAGCTTTCTTT
j_gene: TRBJ1-5; abundance: many; v_gene: TRBV6-2/TRBV6-3; d_gene: TRBD1; CDR3aa: CASSTDRGFSNQPQHF; CDR3nt: TGTGCCAGCAGTACTGACAGGGGATTTAGCAATCAGCCCCAGCATTTT
j_gene: TRBJ2-7; abundance: many; v_gene: TRBV6-2/TRBV6-3; d_gene: TRBD2; CDR3aa: CASRPGTISSYEQYF; CDR3nt: TGTGCCAGCAGGCCCGGGACTATAAGCTCCTACGAGCAGTACTTC
j_gene: TRBJ2-7; abundance: many; v_gene: TRBV7-8; d_gene: NA; CDR3aa: CASSLAHARGEQYF; CDR3nt: TGTGCCAGCAGCTTAGCTCATGCGCGGGGCGAGCAGTACTTC
j_gene: TRBJ2-6; abundance: many; v_gene: TRBV7-9; d_gene: NA; CDR3aa: CASSPQTGNSGANVLTF; CDR3nt: TGTGCCAGCAGCCCCCAAACGGGGAACTCTGGGGCCAACGTCCTGACTTTC
j_gene: TRBJ2-7; abundance: few; v_gene: TRBV4-1; d_gene: NA; CDR3aa: CASGLLHLEGWIYEQYF; CDR3nt: TGCGCCAGCGGCCTCCTCCATCTAGAGGGATGGATTTACGAGCAGTACTTC
j_gene: TRBJ1-1; abundance: NA; v_gene: TRBV7-8; d_gene: NA; CDR3aa: CASSLVSDSEAFF; CDR3nt: TGTGCCAGCAGCTTAGTATCAGACAGTGAAGCTTTCTTT
j_gene: TRBJ2-1; abundance: NA; v_gene: TRBV5-6; d_gene: NA; CDR3aa: CASSLSGDYRNEQFF; CDR3nt: TGTGCCAGCAGCTTGTCCGGAGACTATCGAAATGAGCAGTTCTTC
j_gene: TRBJ2-7; abundance: few; v_gene: TRBV29-1; d_gene: NA; CDR3aa: CSVVYYERYEQYF; CDR3nt: TGCAGCGTTGTTTACTACGAACGGTACGAGCAGTACTTC
j_gene: TRBJ1-1; abundance: NA; v_gene: TRBV5-1; d_gene: NA; CDR3aa: CASSLGARAGGTEAFF; CDR3nt: TGCGCCAGCAGCTTGGGCGCCAGGGCAGGCGGGACTGAAGCTTTCTTT
j_gene: TRBJ2-1; abundance: many; v_gene: TRBV2; d_gene: TRBD2; CDR3aa: CATVSGKAISYNEQFF; CDR3nt: TGTGCCACCGTAAGCGGGAAAGCTATCTCCTACAATGAGCAGTTCTTC
j_gene: TRBJ1-5; abundance: NA; v_gene: TRBV5-5; d_gene: NA; CDR3aa: CASSPREKNQPQHF; CDR3nt: TGTGCCAGCAGCCCTCGGGAGAAAAATCAGCCCCAGCATTTT
j_gene: TRBJ2-3; abundance: NA; v_gene: TRBV7-2; d_gene: NA; CDR3aa: CASSLWGASTDTQYF; CDR3nt: TGTGCCAGCAGCTTATGGGGCGCTAGCACAGATACGCAGTATTTT
j_gene: TRBJ1-5; abundance: NA; v_gene: TRBV4-1; d_gene: NA; CDR3aa: CASSQVYSSNQPQHF; CDR3nt: TGCGCCAGCAGCCAAGTCTACAGTAGCAATCAGCCCCAGCATTTT
j_gene: TRBJ2-7; abundance: NA; v_gene: TRBV4-3; d_gene: TRBD2; CDR3aa: CASSQALIGTSGDYEQYF; CDR3nt: TGCGCCAGCAGCCAAGCTCTAATCGGGACTAGCGGAGACTACGAGCAGTACTTC
j_gene: TRBJ2-3; abundance: many; v_gene: TRBV27; d_gene: TRBD2; CDR3aa: CASSLSPPRREGFGSTDTQYF; CDR3nt: TGTGCCAGCAGTTTATCCCCCCCCCGGCGGGAGGGCTTCGGGAGCACAGATACGCAGTATTTT
j_gene: TRBJ1-1; abundance: many; v_gene: TRBV3-1; d_gene: TRBD1; CDR3aa: CASSQGDRYPTEAFF; CDR3nt: TGTGCCAGCAGCCAGGGGGACAGGTACCCCACTGAAGCTTTCTTT
j_gene: TRBJ2-7; abundance: many; v_gene: TRBV7-9; d_gene: NA; CDR3aa: CASSLGGGEQYF; CDR3nt: TGTGCCAGCAGCTTAGGTGGCGGCGAGCAGTACTTC
j_gene: TRBJ2-3; abundance: few; v_gene: TRBV28; d_gene: TRBD2; CDR3aa: CASSLTSGPNTDTQYF; CDR3nt: TGTGCCAGCAGCTTAACTAGCGGGCCTAACACAGATACGCAGTATTTT
j_gene: TRBJ1-6; abundance: many; v_gene: TRBV27; d_gene: TRBD1; CDR3aa: CASSSTGTVSPLHF; CDR3nt: TGTGCCAGCAGTTCGACAGGGACGGTCTCACCCCTCCACTTT
j_gene: TRBJ1-5; abundance: many; v_gene: TRBV5-1; d_gene: TRBD1; CDR3aa: CASSSMTGEQPQHF; CDR3nt: TGCGCCAGCAGCTCGATGACAGGGGAACAGCCCCAGCATTTT
j_gene: TRBJ1-4; abundance: NA; v_gene: TRBV20-1; d_gene: TRBD1; CDR3aa: CSALGGQGREKLFF; CDR3nt: TGCAGTGCTTTAGGTGGACAGGGTCGTGAAAAACTGTTTTTT
j_gene: TRBJ1-1; abundance: many; v_gene: TRBV12-3/TRBV12-4; d_gene: NA; CDR3aa: CASSYSGEAFF; CDR3nt: TGTGCCAGCAGTTATAGTGGAGAAGCTTTCTTT
j_gene: TRBJ2-4; abundance: NA; v_gene: TRBV18; d_gene: NA; CDR3aa: CASPSKEGYDIQYF; CDR3nt: TGTGCCAGCCCATCAAAGGAGGGTTACGACATTCAGTACTTC
j_gene: TRBJ1-6; abundance: few; v_gene: TRBV4-3; d_gene: NA; CDR3aa: CASSQGHKWDSPLHF; CDR3nt: TGCGCCAGCAGCCAAGGCCACAAATGGGATTCACCCCTCCACTTT
j_gene: TRBJ2-1; abundance: many; v_gene: TRBV11-2; d_gene: NA; CDR3aa: CASSLVRTRGNEQFF; CDR3nt: TGTGCCAGCAGCTTAGTCCGGACCCGAGGGAATGAGCAGTTCTTC
j_gene: TRBJ2-5; abundance: many; v_gene: TRBV4-3; d_gene: TRBD2; CDR3aa: CASSQGLGGGTKTTQYF; CDR3nt: TGCGCCAGCAGCCAAGGGCTTGGGGGAGGGACCAAGACGACCCAGTACTTC
j_gene: TRBJ2-1; abundance: many; v_gene: TRBV3-1; d_gene: TRBD2; CDR3aa: CASSLFGGSVYEQFF; CDR3nt: TGTGCCAGCAGCCTCTTTGGCGGGAGCGTCTATGAGCAGTTCTTC
j_gene: TRBJ2-1; abundance: many; v_gene: TRBV20-1; d_gene: NA; CDR3aa: CSASGTSYNEQFF; CDR3nt: TGCAGTGCTAGCGGAACCTCCTACAATGAGCAGTTCTTC
j_gene: TRBJ1-1; abundance: many; v_gene: TRBV3-1; d_gene: NA; CDR3aa: CASRGSTGPEAFF; CDR3nt: TGTGCCAGCAGAGGGTCCACAGGGCCCGAAGCTTTCTTT
j_gene: TRBJ2-1; abundance: many; v_gene: TRBV7-2; d_gene: TRBD2; CDR3aa: CASSLVSGTSNEQFF; CDR3nt: TGTGCCAGCAGCTTAGTTTCGGGGACTAGCAATGAGCAGTTCTTC
j_gene: TRBJ1-6; abundance: few; v_gene: TRBV13; d_gene: TRBD1; CDR3aa: CASSFRDRFYNSPLHF; CDR3nt: TGTGCCAGCAGCTTCAGGGACAGATTCTATAATTCACCCCTCCACTTT
j_gene: TRBJ2-2; abundance: many; v_gene: TRBV3-1; d_gene: TRBD2; CDR3aa: CASSLLAGGAGELFF; CDR3nt: TGTGCCAGCAGCCTACTAGCGGGAGGGGCCGGGGAGCTGTTTTTT
j_gene: TRBJ2-5; abundance: NA; v_gene: TRBV10-3; d_gene: NA; CDR3aa: CAISDSGTFLETQYF; CDR3nt: TGTGCCATCAGTGATTCGGGGACATTCTTAGAGACCCAGTACTTC
j_gene: TRBJ1-1; abundance: NA; v_gene: TRBV5-6; d_gene: NA; CDR3aa: CASSSGPGLGSEAFF; CDR3nt: TGTGCCAGCAGCTCAGGCCCGGGACTAGGTTCTGAAGCTTTCTTT
j_gene: TRBJ2-7; abundance: many; v_gene: TRBV27; d_gene: NA; CDR3aa: CASSLRAGSVYEQYF; CDR3nt: TGTGCCAGCAGTTTACGGGCAGGGAGTGTTTACGAGCAGTACTTC
j_gene: TRBJ1-5; abundance: many; v_gene: TRBV6-5; d_gene: NA; CDR3aa: CASSYSVRERHSNQPQHF; CDR3nt: TGTGCCAGCAGTTACTCGGTCAGGGAACGACATAGCAATCAGCCCCAGCATTTT
j_gene: TRBJ1-3; abundance: NA; v_gene: TRBV9; d_gene: TRBD1; CDR3aa: CASSVGQGDTIYF; CDR3nt: TGTGCCAGCAGCGTGGGACAGGGCGACACCATATATTTT
j_gene: TRBJ2-3; abundance: many; v_gene: TRBV20-1; d_gene: NA; CDR3aa: CSAREGLVVGTDTQYF; CDR3nt: TGCAGTGCTAGAGAGGGACTTGTGGTTGGCACAGATACGCAGTATTTT
j_gene: TRBJ2-1; abundance: many; v_gene: TRBV28; d_gene: NA; CDR3aa: CASSQTGLVSHEQFF; CDR3nt: TGTGCCAGCAGTCAAACGGGACTGGTCTCTCACGAGCAGTTCTTC
j_gene: TRBJ1-2; abundance: many; v_gene: TRBV2; d_gene: NA; CDR3aa: CASKSNYGYTF; CDR3nt: TGTGCCAGCAAATCCAACTATGGCTACACCTTC
j_gene: TRBJ2-3; abundance: many; v_gene: TRBV7-3; d_gene: NA; CDR3aa: CASSSSPSFRDTQYF; CDR3nt: TGTGCCAGCAGCTCGTCCCCTAGCTTCCGTGATACGCAGTATTTT
j_gene: TRBJ1-1; abundance: NA; v_gene: TRBV6-1; d_gene: TRBD1; CDR3aa: CASSRGQERDTEAFF; CDR3nt: TGTGCCAGCAGTAGAGGACAGGAGCGAGACACTGAAGCTTTCTTT
j_gene: TRBJ2-1; abundance: few; v_gene: TRBV12-5; d_gene: NA; CDR3aa: CASGPPGGQQFF; CDR3nt: TGTGCTAGTGGTCCCCCAGGCGGGCAGCAGTTCTTC
j_gene: TRBJ2-1; abundance: NA; v_gene: TRBV3-1; d_gene: NA; CDR3aa: CASSRDGNFYNEQFF; CDR3nt: TGTGCCAGCAGCCGGGACGGAAACTTCTACAATGAGCAGTTCTTC
j_gene: TRBJ1-1; abundance: many; v_gene: TRBV27; d_gene: NA; CDR3aa: CASSPKMGRPNTEAFF; CDR3nt: TGTGCCAGCAGCCCCAAGATGGGACGCCCGAACACTGAAGCTTTCTTT
j_gene: TRBJ1-1; abundance: many; v_gene: TRBV7-2; d_gene: NA; CDR3aa: CASRPTGLGEAFF; CDR3nt: TGTGCCAGCAGGCCAACAGGGTTGGGTGAAGCTTTCTTT
j_gene: TRBJ1-1; abundance: NA; v_gene: TRBV4-1; d_gene: NA; CDR3aa: CASTSPNTEAFF; CDR3nt: TGCGCCAGCACCAGCCCTAACACTGAAGCTTTCTTT
j_gene: TRBJ1-1; abundance: many; v_gene: TRBV30; d_gene: NA; CDR3aa: CAWRKGGEAFF; CDR3nt: TGTGCCTGGAGGAAGGGGGGCGAAGCTTTCTTT
j_gene: TRBJ2-1; abundance: many; v_gene: TRBV7-2; d_gene: NA; CDR3aa: CASSLGRRLTYNEQFF; CDR3nt: TGTGCCAGCAGCTTAGGTCGCCGGCTCACCTACAATGAGCAGTTCTTC